The 28 T cell receptor beta chains below all came from one sample that was sequenced in a study of T cell responses to AZD1222 COVID-19 vaccine. The data were produced by immunoSEQ multiplex PCR, yet TCRdb's version contains in-frame clones alone and is incomplete. The sample shows 80,000 to 100,000 clones, roughly 86% of them seen only once. This sample comprised peripheral blood, obtained on day 0 of AZD1222 vaccination. The receptors here all came from an adult in good health.

The gene calls are TRBV28 and TRBJ2-6, with 7 positions matching TRBD1. The J segment lost 3 bases and the V segment lost 1 base, leaving 3 bases of the junction unmatched. This CDR3 region has 16 residues. Germline V CDR1 and CDR2: MDHEN, SYDVKM. The CDR3 nucleotides read TGTGCCAGCAGTTTATTTCAGGGGGATGGGGCCAACGTCCTGACTTTC. Encoded protein: CASSLFQGDGANVLTF.

V gene TRBV2 combines with J gene TRBJ2-2, with 8 bases lining up with TRBD2. CDR1 and CDR2 from the germline V gene are SNHLY and FYNNEI. The CDR3 length is 14 residues. V lost 5 bases, J lost 5 bases, and 4 bases stayed unmatched. The CDR3 DNA reads as TGTGCCAGCAGTCGCGAGCGGGGGACCGGGGAGCTGTTTTTT. Translation gives CASSRERGTGELFF.

This chain links TRBV29-1 with TRBJ1-1; D unresolved. CDR3 length equals 12 residues. Trimming removed 7 bases from V and 4 bases from J, with 13 bases in between. The V gene's germline CDR1 is SQVTM and CDR2 ANQGSEA. The CDR3 nucleotides read TGCAGCGGCTCCGAGCCGCGCACTGAAGCTTTCTTT. Translated: CSGSEPRTEAFF.

The chain couples TRBV5-6 to TRBJ1-3, with no clear D. V lost 4 bases and J lost 0, with 20 bases in between. The CDR3 covers 18 residues. Germline V lookup: CDR1 SGHDT, CDR2 YYEEEE. CDR3 bases: TGTGCCAGCAGCCGCTCGGAGACATATCTTGTCTCTGGAAACACCATATATTTT. Amino acids: CASSRSETYLVSGNTIYF.

The rearrangement links TRBV5-1 to TRBJ1-3, with TRBD1 as a possible D gene (6 bases). Deletions cut 0 bases from V and 3 bases from J, with 13 bases between. CDR3 length: 16 residues. CDR1 is SGHRS and CDR2 is YFSETQ in the germline V gene. The DNA of the CDR3 is TGCGCCAGCAGCTTGGCGGGGGGGCAGTTTGGAAACACCATATATTTT. Protein product: CASSLAGGQFGNTIYF.

This clone has a handful of counts. The chain uses TRBV6-5 and TRBJ2-2; 10 bases agree with TRBD2. Germline CDR1 MNHEY, CDR2 SVGAGI. This CDR3 is built from 16 residues. Trimming cost V 4 bases and J 1 base; bases outside gene matches: 3. The CDR3 nucleotides read TGTGCCAGCAGTTCCGGGACTAGCGAGAACACCGGGGAGCTGTTTTTT. Its protein is CASSSGTSENTGELFF.

V usage is TRBV7-8 and J usage is TRBJ1-1, with 7 bases that match TRBD1. This CDR3 has 14 residues. The V and J ends lost 3 bases and 1 base, in that order; junction bases with no gene match: 2. From germline, CDR1 is SGHVS and CDR2 FQNEAQ. The DNA for the CDR3 is TGTGCCAGCAGCTTCTGGACAGGGAACACTGAAGCTTTCTTT. This sequence encodes CASSFWTGNTEAFF.

This clone turned up a few times. This chain links TRBV19 with TRBJ1-2; D not certain. The germline V gene encodes CDR1 LNHDA and CDR2 SQIVND (reference sequence). The CDR3 is 13 amino acids. V was clipped by 6 bases and J by 7 bases, with 15 bases between them. The CDR3 is CASSIKFPVGYTF. The CDR3 bases are TGTGCCAGTAGCATCAAATTCCCGGTTGGCTACACCTTC. The full variable domain, with the rest looked up from reference TRBV19 and TRBJ1-2, is DGGITQSPKYLFRKEGQNVTLSCEQNLNHDAMYWYRQDPGQGLRLIYYSQIVNDFQKGDIAEGYSVSREKKESFPLTVTSAQKNPTAFYLCASSIKFPVGYTFGSGTRLTVV.

V gene TRBV7-9 combines with J gene TRBJ2-2, with 11 bases aligning to TRBD2. CDR1 and CDR2 (germline): SEHNR, FQNEAQ (reference sequence). J was trimmed by 3 bases and V by 5 bases; bases with no gene match: 8. The CDR3 length is 17 residues. The DNA for the CDR3 is TGTGCCAGCAGCCATCCTAGCGGGAGGAGGGACACCGGGGAGCTGTTTTTT. It encodes CASSHPSGRRDTGELFF.

V is TRBV24-1 and J is TRBJ2-3; D is unclear. CDR1 and CDR2 (germline): KGHDR, SFDVKD. The V end was cut by 1 base, the J end by 5 bases, with 9 bases between. The CDR3 totals 14 residues. The CDR3 loop is CATSDFRSRDTQYF. The CDR3, as DNA: TGTGCCACCAGTGATTTCCGGAGTCGAGATACGCAGTATTTT.

This clone came up a few times. CDR3 bases: TGTGCCACCAGTGATAGGACAGGCGGGGATCAGCATTTT. This translates into CATSDRTGGDQHF. The J gene is TRBJ1-5, the V gene TRBV24-1; 7 bases line up with TRBD1. The CDR3 runs to 13 residues. V was pared by 3 bases and J by 13 bases, with 8 bases of the junction left unmatched. Germline V gene data show CDR1 as KGHDR and CDR2 as SFDVKD.

The rearrangement links TRBV27 to TRBJ2-7, with 8 bases that match TRBD1. J lost 5 bases, V lost 5 bases, and 8 bases had no gene match. Germline CDR1 and CDR2: MNHEY and SMNVEV (reference sequence). The CDR3 is 14 amino acids. DNA of the CDR3: TGTGCCAGCAGTCCGCGGACAGGGATGAACGAGCAGTACTTC. It is translated as CASSPRTGMNEQYF.

The rearrangement links TRBV28 to TRBJ1-3; a possible D gene is TRBD1 (5 bases). Germline V CDR1 and CDR2: MDHEN, SYDVKM. The CDR3 totals 14 residues. V shed 4 bases and J shed 2 bases, with 9 bases lying between them. Here the CDR3 DNA reads TGTGCCAGCAGTTCAGCGGGGGCTGGAAACACCATATATTTT. Residues: CASSSAGAGNTIYF.

A single count supports this clone. V and J are TRBV19 and TRBJ2-2, with 7 nucleotides matching TRBD2. From germline, CDR1 is LNHDA and CDR2 SQIVND (reference sequence). The CDR3 is 15 residues long. Germline trimming cut 8 bases from V and 6 bases from J; bases unmatched to any gene: 12. The CDR3 sequence is CASRFGLAVSGELFF. As DNA, the CDR3 is TGTGCCAGTCGTTTCGGGCTAGCGGTGTCCGGGGAGCTGTTTTTT.

This clone appeared a few times. This chain connects TRBV2 to TRBJ1-4, with D perhaps matching TRBD1 (6 bases). CDR1 is SNHLY, CDR2 FYNNEI, per germline. The V gene lost 5 bases and the J gene lost 8 bases, with 12 bases spanning the gap. This CDR3 is 13 amino acids long. CDR3 sequence reads: CASSPHGGEKLFF. DNA for the CDR3: TGTGCCAGCAGTCCGCATGGGGGCGAAAAACTGTTTTTT.

Of note for this clone: At one boundary the junction diverges from the germline segment, which might be a read error. The V and J genes are TRBV29-1 and TRBJ1-1, with 9 bases aligning to TRBD1. This CDR3 region has 11 residues. CDR1 and CDR2 (germline): SQVTM, ANQGSEA. The CDR3 loop reads CSVEGQGVGEF. The CDR3 DNA reads as TGCAGCGTTGAGGGACAGGGCGTAGGGGAATTT.

For the CDR3, the DNA is TGCAGTGCTAGTCTGGGGGGCGAGGGCTATGGCTACACCTTC. Translating it yields CSASLGGEGYGYTF. This chain uses TRBV20-1 with TRBJ1-2; D possibly corresponds to TRBD1 (6 bases). The length of the CDR3 is 14 residues. Germline V gene sequence: CDR1 DFQATT, CDR2 SNEGSKA (reference sequence). V gave up 3 bases and J gave up 4 bases, with 15 bases separating them.

CDR3 in DNA: TGTGCCACCAGCAGAGAGACGGCTCTGGAGCGGGACTCCTACGAGCAGTACTTC. Protein product: CATSRETALERDSYEQYF. This chain connects TRBV15 to TRBJ2-7, with TRBD2 matching over 7 bases. Germline lookup yields CDR1 LNHNV and CDR2 YYDKDF (reference sequence). The V segment lost 0 bases and the J segment 0 bases; nucleotides outside the gene matches: 11. CDR3 size: 18 residues.

The chain links TRBV5-6 to TRBJ2-1, with 10 bases identical to TRBD2. CDR1 SGHDT and CDR2 YYEEEE come from the germline V gene. Germline trimming cut 0 bases from V and 5 bases from J; bases unmatched to any gene: 5. CDR3 length: 16 residues. CDR3 in DNA: TGTGCCAGCAGCTTGGCCGGGAGCGGGAGGGACAATGAGCAGTTCTTC. Amino acid sequence: CASSLAGSGRDNEQFF. Full variable domain (outside the CDR3, taken from reference TRBV5-6 and TRBJ2-1): DAGVTQSPTHLIKTRGQQVTLRCSPKSGHDTVSWYQQALGQGPQFIFQYYEEEERQRGNFPDRFSGHQFPNYSSELNVNALLLGDSALYLCASSLAGSGRDNEQFFGPGTRLTVL.

The chain combines TRBV6-2 or TRBV6-3 with TRBJ2-7; 13 positions agree with TRBD2. Germline V lookup: CDR1 MNHEY, CDR2 SVGEGT. The CDR3 covers 19 residues. With V trimmed by 3 bases and J by 0 bases, 11 bases remained unmatched. The CDR3 DNA sequence: TGTGCCAGCAGTTATCTGTCCAGGACTAGCGGGAGCCACTCCTACGAGCAGTACTTC. Protein sequence: CASSYLSRTSGSHSYEQYF.

J is TRBJ2-7 and V is TRBV4-1, with 9 bases aligning to TRBD2. This CDR3 comprises 15 residues. Germline V gives CDR1 MGHRA, CDR2 YSYEKL. J was trimmed by 5 bases and V by 4 bases; bases with no gene match: 9. The CDR3 sequence is CASSPWGSGRNEQYF. The CDR3 DNA sequence: TGCGCCAGCAGCCCCTGGGGGAGCGGGAGGAACGAGCAGTACTTC.

The chain has TRBV5-1 and TRBJ2-7; D is unclear. V gave up 0 bases and J gave up 4 bases, with 14 bases separating them. Looked up from germline, CDR1 is SGHRS and CDR2 is YFSETQ. This CDR3 is 15 amino acids long. Here the CDR3 DNA reads TGCGCCAGCAGCTTGGTTACCGGAACCCTTTACGAGCAGTACTTC. It translates to CASSLVTGTLYEQYF.

The chain has TRBV6-2 or TRBV6-3 and TRBJ1-3; D remains ambiguous. CDR3 length: 14 residues. Germline assignment: CDR1 MNHEY and CDR2 SVGEGT. Trimming shortened V by 0 bases and J by 4 bases, and 7 bases separated the two germline ends. CDR3 in amino acids: CASSYSIEGNTIYF. The CDR3, as DNA: TGTGCCAGCAGTTACTCGATAGAGGGAAACACCATATATTTT.

Only one count was recorded for this clone. J is TRBJ2-1 and V is TRBV28; the match to TRBD2 covers 9 bases. After removal of 6 bases from V and 0 bases from J, the junction contained 3 bases not matched to a gene. Germline CDR1 is MDHEN and CDR2 is SYDVKM. The CDR3 totals 15 residues. The CDR3 here is CASRYSGSSYNEQFF. CDR3 nucleotide sequence: TGTGCCAGCAGATATAGCGGGAGCTCCTACAATGAGCAGTTCTTC.

This clone has a handful of counts. The rearrangement links TRBV4-2 to TRBJ1-5; perhaps TRBD1 as D (5 bases). CDR1 LGHNA and CDR2 YNFKEQ come from the germline V gene. V was pared by 0 bases and J by 2 bases, with 8 bases between. The CDR3 is 15 residues long. The CDR3: CASSQDGGGNQPQHF. Written as DNA, the CDR3 is TGTGCCAGCAGCCAAGATGGGGGTGGCAATCAGCCCCAGCATTTT.

This chain uses TRBV2 with TRBJ1-6, with D possibly being TRBD1 (6 bases). V was pared by 5 bases and J by 4 bases, with 9 bases between. The CDR3 contains 14 residues. The germline V gene has CDR1 SNHLY and CDR2 FYNNEI. The CDR3 here is CASSLGQYNSPLHF. In DNA, the CDR3 is TGTGCCAGCAGTCTAGGACAGTATAATTCACCCCTCCACTTT. Full variable domain (rest looked up from reference TRBV2 and TRBJ1-6): EPEVTQTPSHQVTQMGQEVILRCVPISNHLYFYWYRQILGQKVEFLVSFYNNEISEKSEIFDDQFSVERPDGSNFTLKIRSTKLEDSAMYFCASSLGQYNSPLHFGNGTRLTVT.

The V gene is TRBV28, the J gene TRBJ1-3, with a tentative D call TRBD1 (6 bases). The V end was cut by 10 bases, the J end by 2 bases, with 24 bases between. This CDR3 contains 17 residues. Germline V gives CDR1 MDHEN, CDR2 SYDVKM. DNA of the CDR3: TGTGCCACCTCGACAGGCCGAGCCGGCAGGGCTGGAAACACCATATATTTT. This codes for CATSTGRAGRAGNTIYF.

This chain uses TRBV2 with TRBJ2-5; 8 positions agree with TRBD2. The CDR3 is 12 residues long. CDR1 and CDR2 from the germline V gene are SNHLY and FYNNEI. V shed 6 bases and J 9 bases; nucleotides not matched to a gene: 6. The CDR3 bases are TGTGCCAGCAGGCTAGCGGGTTCGGCCCAGTACTTC. Translating gives CASRLAGSAQYF.